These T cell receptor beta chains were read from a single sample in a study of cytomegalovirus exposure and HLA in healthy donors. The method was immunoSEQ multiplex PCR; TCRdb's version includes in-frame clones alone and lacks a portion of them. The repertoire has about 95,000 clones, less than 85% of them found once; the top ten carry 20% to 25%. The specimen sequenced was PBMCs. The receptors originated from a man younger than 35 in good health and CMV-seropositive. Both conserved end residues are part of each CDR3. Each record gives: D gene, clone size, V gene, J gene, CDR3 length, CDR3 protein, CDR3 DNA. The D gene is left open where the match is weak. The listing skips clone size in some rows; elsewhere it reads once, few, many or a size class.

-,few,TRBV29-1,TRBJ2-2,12,CSVPGVDGELFF,TGCAGCGTCCCGGGGGTCGACGGGGAGCTGTTTTTT
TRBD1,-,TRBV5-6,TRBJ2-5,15,CASSLGGGTGETQYF,TGTGCCAGCAGCTTGGGGGGTGGGACAGGAGAGACCCAGTACTTC
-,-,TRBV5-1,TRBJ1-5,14,CASSLGLRDQPQHF,TGCGCCAGCAGCTTGGGGCTTCGGGATCAGCCCCAGCATTTT
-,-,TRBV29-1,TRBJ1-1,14,CSVDSGVGGTEAFF,TGCAGCGTTGATTCCGGGGTCGGGGGCACTGAAGCTTTCTTT
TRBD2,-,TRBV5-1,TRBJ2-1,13,CASSLGLADEQFF,TGCGCCAGCAGCTTAGGACTAGCGGATGAGCAGTTCTTC
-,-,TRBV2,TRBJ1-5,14,CASSAGQSNQPQHF,TGTGCCAGCAGTGCCGGACAGAGCAATCAGCCCCAGCATTTT
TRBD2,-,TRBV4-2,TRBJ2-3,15,CASSAGLADTDTQYF,TGTGCCAGCAGCGCGGGACTAGCGGACACAGATACGCAGTATTTT
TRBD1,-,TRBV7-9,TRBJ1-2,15,CASSTKQGINYGYTF,TGTGCCAGCAGCACCAAACAGGGGATTAACTATGGCTACACCTTC
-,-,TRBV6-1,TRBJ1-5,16,CASSAYRGVSNQPQHF,TGTGCCAGCAGTGCCTATCGGGGGGTTAGCAATCAGCCCCAGCATTTT
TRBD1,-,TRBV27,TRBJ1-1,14,CASRPGGANTEAFF,TGTGCCAGCAGGCCAGGGGGAGCCAACACTGAAGCTTTCTTT
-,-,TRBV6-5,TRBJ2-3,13,CASSLRSTDTQYF,TGTGCCAGCAGCTTGAGGAGCACAGATACGCAGTATTTT
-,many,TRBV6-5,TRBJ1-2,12,CASSPGDYGYTF,TGTGCCAGCAGCCCAGGGGACTATGGCTACACCTTC
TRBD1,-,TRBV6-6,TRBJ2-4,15,CASSYNRGRKNIQYF,TGTGCCAGCAGTTACAACAGGGGGCGCAAAAACATTCAGTACTTC
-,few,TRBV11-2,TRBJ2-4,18,CASSLGGSSAGAKNIQYF,TGTGCCAGCAGCTTAGGAGGTTCTTCGGCAGGGGCCAAAAACATTCAGTACTTC
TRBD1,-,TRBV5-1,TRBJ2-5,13,CASRDRVQETQYF,TGCGCCAGCAGGGACAGGGTTCAAGAGACCCAGTACTTC
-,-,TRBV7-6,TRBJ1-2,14,CASSLGTDVYGYTF,TGTGCCAGCAGCTTAGGGACAGATGTCTATGGCTACACCTTC
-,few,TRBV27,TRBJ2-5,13,CASSPGDQETQYF,TGTGCCAGCAGTCCCGGGGACCAAGAGACCCAGTACTTC
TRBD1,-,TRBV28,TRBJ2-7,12,CASRTGWDEQYF,TGTGCCTCCCGGACAGGGTGGGACGAGCAGTACTTC
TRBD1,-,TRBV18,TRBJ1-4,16,CASSVITGATNEKLFF,TGTGCCAGCTCAGTGATAACAGGGGCAACTAATGAAAAACTGTTTTTT
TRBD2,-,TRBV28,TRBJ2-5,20,CASSLRGTGSLAGGRETQYF,TGTGCCAGCAGTTTGCGGGGGACAGGGTCACTAGCGGGAGGCAGGGAGACCCAGTACTTC
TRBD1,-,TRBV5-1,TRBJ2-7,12,CASHRGGDEQYF,TGCGCCAGCCACAGGGGCGGCGACGAGCAGTACTTC
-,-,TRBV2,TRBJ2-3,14,CASSNRDFTDTQYF,TGTGCCAGCAGCAACAGGGATTTCACAGATACGCAGTATTTT
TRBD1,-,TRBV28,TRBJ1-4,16,CASSPSTGSTNEKLFF,TGTGCCAGCAGTCCCTCGACAGGGTCCACTAATGAAAAACTGTTTTTT
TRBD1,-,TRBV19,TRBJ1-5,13,CASEQGSSQPQHF,TGTGCCAGTGAACAGGGGTCAAGTCAGCCCCAGCATTTT
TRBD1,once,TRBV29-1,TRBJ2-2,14,CSVRDRANTGELFF,TGCAGCGTGAGGGACAGGGCCAACACCGGGGAGCTGTTTTTT
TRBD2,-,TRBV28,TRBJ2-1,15,CASSLGGSRANEQFF,TGTGCCAGCAGTTTAGGCGGGAGTAGGGCCAATGAGCAGTTCTTC
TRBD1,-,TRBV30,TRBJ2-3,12,CAWSPTGGGQYF,TGTGCCTGGAGTCCGACAGGGGGGGGGCAGTATTTT
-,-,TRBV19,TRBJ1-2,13,CASSIEMSYGYTF,TGTGCCAGTAGTATAGAAATGTCGTATGGCTACACCTTC
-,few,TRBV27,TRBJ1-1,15,CASSPPGRARTEAFF,TGTGCCAGCAGTCCGCCGGGCAGGGCAAGAACTGAAGCTTTCTTT
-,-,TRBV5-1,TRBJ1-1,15,CASSLVGTLGTEAFF,TGCGCCAGCAGCTTGGTGGGGACATTGGGGACTGAAGCTTTCTTT
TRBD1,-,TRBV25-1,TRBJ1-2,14,CASSPGQGAEGYTF,TGTGCCAGCAGCCCTGGGCAGGGGGCAGAAGGCTACACCTTC
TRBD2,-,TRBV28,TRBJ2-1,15,CASSPLAGAYNEQFF,TGTGCCAGCAGTCCCCTAGCGGGGGCGTACAATGAGCAGTTCTTC
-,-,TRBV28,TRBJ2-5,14,CASSLMDGVGTQYF,TGTGCCAGCAGTTTAATGGACGGGGTAGGGACCCAGTACTTC
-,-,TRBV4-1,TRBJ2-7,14,CASSLTDRSYEQYF,TGCGCCAGCAGCCTAACCGACAGAAGCTACGAGCAGTACTTC
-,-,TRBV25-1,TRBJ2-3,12,CASSLSADTQYF,TGTGCCAGCAGCCTTAGCGCAGATACGCAGTATTTT
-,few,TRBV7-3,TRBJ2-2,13,CASSLTPSGELFF,TGTGCCAGCAGCTTAACCCCGTCCGGGGAGCTGTTTTTT
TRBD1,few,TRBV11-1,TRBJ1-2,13,CASSLRDSYGYTF,TGTGCCAGCAGCTTACGGGACAGCTATGGCTACACCTTC
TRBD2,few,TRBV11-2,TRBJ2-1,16,CASSSELAGRFDEQFF,TGTGCCAGCAGCTCCGAACTAGCGGGTAGGTTCGATGAGCAGTTCTTC
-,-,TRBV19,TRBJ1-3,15,CASDRGGAAGNTIYF,TGTGCCAGTGACCGTGGGGGGGCGGCTGGAAACACCATATATTTT
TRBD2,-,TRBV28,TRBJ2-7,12,CASGTRIYEQYF,TGTGCCTCGGGGACTAGAATCTATGAGCAGTACTTC
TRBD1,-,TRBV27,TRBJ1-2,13,CASSLTGGGGYTF,TGTGCCAGCAGTCTGACAGGGGGCGGTGGCTACACCTTC
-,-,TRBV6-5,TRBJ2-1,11,CASSLRNEQFF,TGTGCCAGCAGCCTCAGGAATGAGCAGTTCTTC